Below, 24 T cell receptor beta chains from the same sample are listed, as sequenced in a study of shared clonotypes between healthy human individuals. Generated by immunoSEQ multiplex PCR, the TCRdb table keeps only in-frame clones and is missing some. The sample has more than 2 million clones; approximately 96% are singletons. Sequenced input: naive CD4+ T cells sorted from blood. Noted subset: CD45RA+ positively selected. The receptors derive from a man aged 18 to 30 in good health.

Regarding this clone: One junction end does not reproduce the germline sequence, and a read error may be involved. The CDR3 sequence is CASSLGTAGGRRLLF. For the CDR3, the DNA is TGTGCCAGCAGCTTAGGGACAGCGGGCGGTCGAAGACTGCTTTTT. The genes are TRBV7-9 and TRBJ1-4; possible D gene TRBD1, 6 bases. CDR1 SEHNR and CDR2 FQNEAQ come from the germline V gene (reference sequence). CDR3 length equals 15 residues.

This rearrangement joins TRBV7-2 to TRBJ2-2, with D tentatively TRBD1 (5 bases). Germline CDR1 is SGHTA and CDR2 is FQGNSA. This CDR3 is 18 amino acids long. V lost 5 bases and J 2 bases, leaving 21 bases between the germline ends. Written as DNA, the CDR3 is TGTGCCAGCAGCCGGCCCCCCTTGGCAGGGATTAACACCGGGGAGCTGTTTTTT. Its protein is CASSRPPLAGINTGELFF.

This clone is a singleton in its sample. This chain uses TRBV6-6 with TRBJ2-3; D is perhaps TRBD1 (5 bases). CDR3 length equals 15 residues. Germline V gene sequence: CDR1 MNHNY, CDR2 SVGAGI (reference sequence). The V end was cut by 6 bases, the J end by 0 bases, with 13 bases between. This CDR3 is CASSLGAVSTDTQYF. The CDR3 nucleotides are TGTGCCAGCAGCCTAGGGGCGGTCAGCACAGATACGCAGTATTTT.

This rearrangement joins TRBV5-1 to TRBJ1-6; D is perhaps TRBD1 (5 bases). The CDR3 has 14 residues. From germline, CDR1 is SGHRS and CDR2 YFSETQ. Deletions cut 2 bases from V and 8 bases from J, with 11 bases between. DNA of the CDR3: TGCGCCAGCAGCTTCATGGGGGGGGATTCACCCCTCCACTTT. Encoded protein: CASSFMGGDSPLHF.

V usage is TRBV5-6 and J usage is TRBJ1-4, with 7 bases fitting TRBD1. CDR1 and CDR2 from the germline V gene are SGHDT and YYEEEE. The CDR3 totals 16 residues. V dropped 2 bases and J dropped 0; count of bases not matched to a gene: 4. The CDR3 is CASSLGTATTNEKLFF. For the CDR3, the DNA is TGTGCCAGCAGCTTAGGGACAGCGACAACTAATGAAAAACTGTTTTTT.

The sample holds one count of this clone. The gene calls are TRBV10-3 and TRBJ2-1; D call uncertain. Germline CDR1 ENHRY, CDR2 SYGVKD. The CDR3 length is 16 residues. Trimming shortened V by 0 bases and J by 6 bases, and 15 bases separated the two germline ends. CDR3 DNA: TGTGCCATCAGTGAGTCGAACGGCAGCCCCCTCAATGAGCAGTTCTTC. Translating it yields CAISESNGSPLNEQFF.

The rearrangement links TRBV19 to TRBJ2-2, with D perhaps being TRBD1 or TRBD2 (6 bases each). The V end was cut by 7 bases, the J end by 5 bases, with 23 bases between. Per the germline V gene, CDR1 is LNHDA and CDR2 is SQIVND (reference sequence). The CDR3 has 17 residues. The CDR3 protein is CASTPSRPGAQTGELFF. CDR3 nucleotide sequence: TGTGCCAGTACTCCCAGCCGCCCGGGGGCGCAAACCGGGGAGCTGTTTTTT.

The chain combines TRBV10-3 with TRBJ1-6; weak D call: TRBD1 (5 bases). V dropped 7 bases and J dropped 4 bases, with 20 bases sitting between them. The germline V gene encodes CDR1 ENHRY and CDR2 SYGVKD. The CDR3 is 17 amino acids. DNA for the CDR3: TGTGCCATCAAAAGCGCCCTCTCGGGGGGATATAATTCACCCCTCCACTTT. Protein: CAIKSALSGGYNSPLHF.

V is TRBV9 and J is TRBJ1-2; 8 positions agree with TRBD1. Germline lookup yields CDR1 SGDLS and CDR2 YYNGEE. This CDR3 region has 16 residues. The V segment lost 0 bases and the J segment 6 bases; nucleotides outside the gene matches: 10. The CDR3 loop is CASSVASGRTGNGYTF. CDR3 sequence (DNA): TGTGCCAGCAGCGTAGCGTCGGGGAGGACAGGGAATGGCTACACCTTC.

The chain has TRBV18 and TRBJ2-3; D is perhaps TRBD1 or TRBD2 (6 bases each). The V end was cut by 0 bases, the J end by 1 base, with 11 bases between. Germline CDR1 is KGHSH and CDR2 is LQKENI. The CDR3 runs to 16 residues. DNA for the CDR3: TGTGCCAGCTCACCACCCCCGGGGGCTGGCACAGATACGCAGTATTTT. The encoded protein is CASSPPPGAGTDTQYF.

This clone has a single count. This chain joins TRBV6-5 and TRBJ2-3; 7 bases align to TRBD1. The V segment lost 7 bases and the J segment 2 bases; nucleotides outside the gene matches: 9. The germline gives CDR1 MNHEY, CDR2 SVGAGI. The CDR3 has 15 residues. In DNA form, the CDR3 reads TGTGCCAGCAAAAACGGACAGGCATACACAGATACGCAGTATTTT. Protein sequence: CASKNGQAYTDTQYF.

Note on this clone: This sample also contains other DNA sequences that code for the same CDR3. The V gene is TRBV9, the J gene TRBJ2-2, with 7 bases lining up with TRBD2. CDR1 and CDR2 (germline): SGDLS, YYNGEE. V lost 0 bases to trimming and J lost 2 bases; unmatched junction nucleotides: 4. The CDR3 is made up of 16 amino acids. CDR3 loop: CASSVGASGNTGELFF. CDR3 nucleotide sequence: TGTGCCAGCAGCGTAGGGGCTAGCGGTAACACCGGGGAGCTGTTTTTT.

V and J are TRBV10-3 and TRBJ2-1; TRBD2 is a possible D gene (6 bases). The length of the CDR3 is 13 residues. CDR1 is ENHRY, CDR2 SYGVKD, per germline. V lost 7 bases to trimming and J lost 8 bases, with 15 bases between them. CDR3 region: CAITPGVTDEQFF. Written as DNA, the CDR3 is TGTGCCATCACTCCGGGAGTTACGGATGAGCAGTTCTTC.

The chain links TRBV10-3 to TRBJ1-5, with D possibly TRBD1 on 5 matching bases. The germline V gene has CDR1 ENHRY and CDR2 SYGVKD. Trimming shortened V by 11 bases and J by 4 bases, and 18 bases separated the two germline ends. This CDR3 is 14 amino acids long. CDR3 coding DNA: TGTGCCGCTAACCGGGACGGGAAAAATCAGCCCCAGCATTTT. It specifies CAANRDGKNQPQHF.

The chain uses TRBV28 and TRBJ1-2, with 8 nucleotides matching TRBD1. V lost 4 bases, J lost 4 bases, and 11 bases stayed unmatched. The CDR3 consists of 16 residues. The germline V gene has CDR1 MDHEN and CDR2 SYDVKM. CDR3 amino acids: CASSSQGALTAYGYTF. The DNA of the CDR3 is TGTGCCAGCAGTTCCCAGGGGGCGCTAACCGCCTATGGCTACACCTTC.

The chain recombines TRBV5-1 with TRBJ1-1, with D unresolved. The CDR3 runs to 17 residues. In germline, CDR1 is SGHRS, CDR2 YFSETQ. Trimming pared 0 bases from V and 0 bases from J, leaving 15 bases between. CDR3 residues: CASSLATNTAVNTEAFF. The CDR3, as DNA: TGCGCCAGCAGCTTGGCGACTAATACAGCTGTGAACACTGAAGCTTTCTTT.

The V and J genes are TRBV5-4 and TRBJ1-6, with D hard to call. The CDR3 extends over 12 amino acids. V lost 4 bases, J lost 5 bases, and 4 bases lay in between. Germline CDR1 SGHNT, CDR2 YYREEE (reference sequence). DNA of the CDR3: TGTGCCAGCAGCCGAGATAATTCACCCCTCCACTTT. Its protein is CASSRDNSPLHF. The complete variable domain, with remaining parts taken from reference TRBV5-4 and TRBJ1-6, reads ETGVTQSPTHLIKTRGQQVTLRCSSQSGHNTVSWYQQALGQGPQFIFQYYREEENGRGNFPPRFSGLQFPNYSSELNVNALELDDSALYLCASSRDNSPLHFGNGTRLTVT.

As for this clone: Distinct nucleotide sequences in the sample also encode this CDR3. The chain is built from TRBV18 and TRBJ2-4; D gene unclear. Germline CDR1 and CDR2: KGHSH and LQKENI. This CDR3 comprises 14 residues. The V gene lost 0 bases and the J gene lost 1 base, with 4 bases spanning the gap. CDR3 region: CASSPPLAKNIQYF. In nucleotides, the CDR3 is TGTGCCAGCTCACCACCATTGGCCAAAAACATTCAGTACTTC.

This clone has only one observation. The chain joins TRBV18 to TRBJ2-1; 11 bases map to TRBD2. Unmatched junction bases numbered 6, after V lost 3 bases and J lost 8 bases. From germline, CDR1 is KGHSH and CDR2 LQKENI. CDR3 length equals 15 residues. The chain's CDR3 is CASSPIQLAGDEQFF. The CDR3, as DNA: TGTGCCAGCTCACCTATCCAACTAGCGGGGGATGAGCAGTTCTTC.

Written as DNA, the CDR3 is TGTGCCAGCACCACAGCGTCAGGTCAGCCCCAGCATTTT. Its protein product is CASTTASGQPQHF. This sequence joins TRBV21-1 and TRBJ1-5; the table names TRBD1, a call not compared with the DNA. TRBV21-1 is described as a pseudogene. The CDR3 runs to 13 residues.

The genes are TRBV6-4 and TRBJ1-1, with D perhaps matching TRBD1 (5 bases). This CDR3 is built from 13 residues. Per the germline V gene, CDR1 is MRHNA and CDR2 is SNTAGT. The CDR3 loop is CVYGDLMNTEAFF. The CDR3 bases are TGTGTTTACGGGGACCTTATGAACACTGAAGCTTTCTTT.

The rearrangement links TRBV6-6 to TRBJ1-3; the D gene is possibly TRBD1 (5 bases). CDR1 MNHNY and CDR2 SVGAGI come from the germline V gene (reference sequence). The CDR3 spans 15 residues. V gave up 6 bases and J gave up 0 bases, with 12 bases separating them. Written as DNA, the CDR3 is TGTGCCAGCAGCCTGGGACTGAACTCTGGAAACACCATATATTTT. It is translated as CASSLGLNSGNTIYF.

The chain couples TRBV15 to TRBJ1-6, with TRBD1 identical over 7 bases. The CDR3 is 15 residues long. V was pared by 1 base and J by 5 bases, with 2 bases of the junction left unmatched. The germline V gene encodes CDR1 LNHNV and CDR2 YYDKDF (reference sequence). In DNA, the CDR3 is TGTGCCACCAGCAGAGGAGGGACAGATAATTCACCCCTCCACTTT. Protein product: CATSRGGTDNSPLHF.

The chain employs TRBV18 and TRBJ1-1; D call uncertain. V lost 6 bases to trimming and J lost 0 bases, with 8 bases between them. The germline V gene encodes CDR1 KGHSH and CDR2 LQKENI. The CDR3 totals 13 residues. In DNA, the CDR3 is TGTGCCAGCTCCCTGGCACTGAACACTGAAGCTTTCTTT. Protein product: CASSLALNTEAFF.